The present T cell receptor beta chain was sequenced within a study of beta chain features in type 1 diabetes. A heparinised blood draw that averaged roughly 100 mL was obtained once from each donor. The germline V and J ends were trimmed by 0 bases and 1 base, with 11 bases remaining between them. The CDR3 is made up of 15 amino acids. Germline V gives CDR1 SGHNT, CDR2 YYREEE (reference sequence). Of the isolated RNA, all was reverse transcribed, and so the sequenced material was expressed TCRB transcripts. Libraries were prepared by immunoSEQ multiplex PCR; TCRdb keeps only in-frame clonotypes and omits some of them. Altogether 350,000 to 450,000 clones are present, roughly 15% being singletons, with the ten largest covering roughly 0.019%.

This sequence was found in a woman aged 18-29 years in good health. The chain employs TRBV5-4 and TRBJ2-7; D gene unclear. Sequencing was carried out using naive CD4+ T cells from blood. The CDR3 nucleotides read TGTGCCAGCAGCTTGGGATCAGGCGCGTCCTACGAGCAGTACTTC. It specifies CASSLGSGASYEQYF.